The clone carrying this T cell receptor beta chain was recorded a few times. Its target is not known. TCR beta libraries were prepared from cDNA with unique molecular identifiers. TCRdb reanalysed the PCR reads using MiXCR and keeps one entry per CDR3 protein. The sample carries hundreds of thousands of distinct CDR3 sequences, approximately 60% recorded once. This specimen belongs to a study of post-analysis software for immune sequencing data. General study results and limits: Included in a set of about five TRBV segments more frequent in patients than controls were TRBV5-6, TRBV5-1 and TRBV20-1.

The germline CDR1 and CDR2 sequences are ENHRY and SYGVKD. V was pared by 8 bases and J by 0 bases, with 17 bases between. The CDR3 spans 15 residues. Sequencing input: blood. J is TRBJ2-7 and V is TRBV10-3; D possibly uses TRBD1 or TRBD2 (6 bases each). The receptor's source is a girl aged 2-10 years with multiple sclerosis. Here the CDR3 DNA reads TGTGCCATCGCAACCTCCGGGGGCCCCTCCTACGAGCAGTACTTC. This sequence encodes CAIATSGGPSYEQYF.